This TCR beta chain was retrieved from a study of CD8+CD57+ T cells in acquired aplastic anemia. Background on the study: Recorded DNA amounts for sorted CD4+ and CD8+ cells had an average of around 3.4 ug.

The TCR beta profiling, which covered VDJ combination and CDR3 sequence, was carried out using genomic DNA as the template. TCRdb reanalysed the reads using MiXCR and keeps one entry per CDR3 protein. The data contain under 350,000 distinct CDR3 sequences, 56% of them seen just once; the ten biggest clones take up 6.5% to 10%. This clonotype was seen repeatedly, ten times or more. Germline lookup yields CDR1 MNHEY and CDR2 SVGAGI. Trimming at V came to 6 bases and at J to 3 bases, leaving 10 bases not matched to a gene. CDR3 length equals 16 residues. This rearrangement joins TRBV6-5 to TRBJ1-1; 10 positions agree with TRBD1. The TCR was taken from a human donor with severe aplastic anemia or a healthy control (not recorded which). The sequenced material came from sorted CD4+, CD8+, or CD8+CD57+ T cells (not recorded which) from PBMCs. Here the CDR3 DNA reads TGTGCCAGCAGGGCCGGGACAGGGGTCTCGTACACTGAAGCTTTCTTT. Residues: CASRAGTGVSYTEAFF.